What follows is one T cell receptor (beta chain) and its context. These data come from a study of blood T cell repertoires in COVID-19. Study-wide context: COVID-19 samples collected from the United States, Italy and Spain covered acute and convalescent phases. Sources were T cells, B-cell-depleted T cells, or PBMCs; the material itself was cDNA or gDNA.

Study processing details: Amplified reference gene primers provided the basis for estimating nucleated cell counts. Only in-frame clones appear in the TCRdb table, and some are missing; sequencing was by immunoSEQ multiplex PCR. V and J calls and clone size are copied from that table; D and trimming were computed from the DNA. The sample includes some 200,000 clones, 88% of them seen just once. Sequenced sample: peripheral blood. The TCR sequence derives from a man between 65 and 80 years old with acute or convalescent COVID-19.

For the CDR3, the DNA is TGTGCCAGCAGTCTAGGCTTGGGGGAGGACTCCTACGAGCAGTACTTC. It is translated as CASSLGLGEDSYEQYF. The chain couples TRBV2 to TRBJ2-7; perhaps TRBD2 as D (6 bases). Germline assignment: CDR1 SNHLY and CDR2 FYNNEI. Between the trimmed V and J ends, which lost 5 bases and 0 bases, there was a span of 17 bases. This CDR3 region has 16 residues. The whole variable domain, filled in from reference TRBV2 and TRBJ2-7, reads EPEVTQTPSHQVTQMGQEVILRCVPISNHLYFYWYRQILGQKVEFLVSFYNNEISEKSEIFDDQFSVERPDGSNFTLKIRSTKLEDSAMYFCASSLGLGEDSYEQYFGPGTRLTVT.